The 32 T cell receptor beta chains given below trace back to one sample, sequenced in a study of control samples from healthy donors and cancer patients. This table comes from immunoSEQ multiplex PCR, and its TCRdb copy is limited to in-frame clones, with some not included. The data contain more than 50,000 clones, roughly 87% of them singletons. Sequencing input: blood. Source of these receptors: a man aged 50 to 60 in good health.

The V gene is TRBV5-5, the J gene TRBJ2-7; D ambiguous. The length of the CDR3 is 12 residues. CDR1 and CDR2 (germline): SGHKS, YYEKEE (reference sequence). V lost 2 bases and J lost 7, with 10 bases in between. In nucleotides, the CDR3 is TGTGCCAGCAGCTTTAGGACCGAAGAGCAGTACTTC. Translated: CASSFRTEEQYF.

This chain links TRBV6-5 with TRBJ2-7; 7 bases agree with TRBD2. With 6 bases clipped from V and 3 bases from J, the junction kept 8 bases outside the gene matches. CDR3 length: 14 residues. The V gene's germline CDR1 is MNHEY and CDR2 SVGAGI. The CDR3, as DNA: TGTGCCAGCAGCGCCACTGGGGGGGGCTACGAGCAGTACTTC. It is translated as CASSATGGGYEQYF.

This chain links TRBV28 with TRBJ2-4; D perhaps matches TRBD2 (7 bases). Trimming took off 3 bases at V and 0 bases at J, with 15 bases between the two ends. The germline CDR1 and CDR2 sequences are MDHEN and SYDVKM. The CDR3 is made up of 17 amino acids. The CDR3 protein is CASSFRGGGIAKNIQYF. For the CDR3, the DNA is TGTGCCAGCAGTTTTAGGGGGGGTGGGATAGCCAAAAACATTCAGTACTTC.

V and J are TRBV18 and TRBJ1-2; 7 bases line up with TRBD1. V gave up 3 bases and J gave up 3 bases; unmatched junction bases: 1. The CDR3 totals 13 residues. Germline assignment: CDR1 KGHSH and CDR2 LQKENI. CDR3 DNA sequence: TGTGCCAGCTCACCCGACAGGGACTATGGCTACACCTTC. Translating gives CASSPDRDYGYTF.

The chain joins TRBV28 to TRBJ1-5; the D is unclear. The CDR3 totals 13 residues. From germline, CDR1 is MDHEN and CDR2 SYDVKM. V was trimmed by 6 bases and J by 0 bases, leaving 6 bases between them. The CDR3 loop is CASRGNSNQPQHF. The CDR3 bases are TGTGCCAGCAGGGGAAATAGCAATCAGCCCCAGCATTTT.

The chain is built from TRBV4-1 and TRBJ1-2, with D unresolved. Trimming removed 0 bases from V and 4 bases from J, with 18 bases in between. Germline V gene data show CDR1 as MGHRA and CDR2 as YSYEKL. The CDR3 has 17 amino acids. The DNA of the CDR3 is TGCGCCAGCAGCCAAGAGCCACACGGACTTCCAGTCTATGGCTACACCTTC. Translation gives CASSQEPHGLPVYGYTF.

The chain links TRBV7-3 to TRBJ2-1, with D maybe TRBD2 (6 bases). Germline CDR1 and CDR2: SGHTA and FQGTGA. The ends were cut back, 5 bases at V and 5 bases at J, with 7 bases in the middle. The CDR3 spans 12 residues. CDR3 nucleotide sequence: TGTGCCAGCAGCCGGGAGAACAATGAGCAGTTCTTC. The encoded protein is CASSRENNEQFF.

This rearrangement joins TRBV9 to TRBJ2-2, with a possible D match to TRBD1 (6 bases). V was shortened by 2 bases and J by 0 bases, with 11 bases between the two germline ends. The CDR3 spans 16 residues. CDR1 SGDLS and CDR2 YYNGEE come from the germline V gene. The CDR3 coding sequence is TGTGCCAGCAGCGTCGGACAGTTCGCGAACACCGGGGAGCTGTTTTTT. Translation: CASSVGQFANTGELFF.

This clone appeared a few times. The CDR3 loop is CAISGTRGESYGYTF. Here the CDR3 DNA reads TGTGCCATCAGTGGTACCAGGGGCGAGTCCTATGGCTACACCTTC. The genes are TRBV10-3 and TRBJ1-2, with D possibly matching TRBD1 (6 bases). CDR1 and CDR2 (germline): ENHRY, SYGVKD. V dropped 4 bases and J dropped 4 bases, with 16 bases sitting between them. The CDR3 extends over 15 amino acids.

The rearrangement links TRBV28 to TRBJ2-6, with a weak D call TRBD2 (5 bases). CDR3 length: 15 residues. Trimming left V 7 bases short and J 1 base short, with 11 bases between. CDR1 is MDHEN and CDR2 is SYDVKM in the germline V gene. CDR3 region: CASTQRGSGANVLTF. The CDR3 nucleotides read TGTGCCAGCACCCAACGGGGTTCTGGGGCCAACGTCCTGACTTTC.

The V gene is TRBV9, the J gene TRBJ2-1; 14 bases agree with TRBD2. Germline-derived CDR1 and CDR2 are SGDLS and YYNGEE. V was clipped by 5 bases and J by 5 bases; unmatched bases: 6. CDR3 size: 16 residues. Here the CDR3 reads CASSPGTSGGHNEQFF. The CDR3 nucleotides read TGTGCCAGCAGTCCCGGGACTAGCGGGGGTCACAATGAGCAGTTCTTC.

The chain couples TRBV4-1 to TRBJ2-1; the match to TRBD2 covers 8 bases. V lost 0 bases to trimming and J lost 0 bases; unmatched junction nucleotides: 4. CDR1 and CDR2 (germline): MGHRA, YSYEKL. CDR3 length equals 17 residues. CDR3 in DNA: TGCGCCAGCAGCCAAGATTCGGGGGGGTTCTCCTACAATGAGCAGTTCTTC. This translates into CASSQDSGGFSYNEQFF.

This sequence joins TRBV3-1 (or the pseudogene TRBV3-2) and TRBJ2-7, with D possibly matching TRBD1 (6 bases). V was cut by 1 base and J by 3 bases, with 7 bases left in between. The CDR3 has 13 amino acids. The V gene's germline CDR1 is LGHDT and CDR2 YNNKEL (reference sequence). The CDR3 spells CASSQAGVYEQYF. CDR3 sequence (DNA): TGTGCCAGCAGCCAAGCAGGGGTCTACGAGCAGTACTTC.

The chain uses TRBV7-3 and TRBJ2-1, with a weak D call TRBD2 (5 bases). V was trimmed by 5 bases and J by 12 bases, leaving 17 bases between them. Germline lookup yields CDR1 SGHTA and CDR2 FQGTGA. The CDR3 is 13 amino acids. The CDR3 spells CASSHVSSGLQFF. CDR3 nucleotides: TGTGCCAGCAGCCACGTGTCCAGCGGTCTGCAGTTCTTC. Looking up the rest from reference TRBV7-3 and TRBJ2-1 gives the full variable domain: GAGVSQTPSNKVTEKGKYVELRCDPISGHTALYWYRQSLGQGPEFLIYFQGTGAADDSGLPNDRFFAVRPEGSVSTLKIQRTERGDSAVYLCASSHVSSGLQFFGPGTRLTVL.

The V call is TRBV6-5, the J call TRBJ1-2, with unresolved D. Trimming took off 4 bases at V and 4 bases at J, with 10 bases between the two ends. The CDR3 is 13 amino acids. Looked up from germline, CDR1 is MNHEY and CDR2 is SVGAGI. The CDR3 DNA reads TGTGCCAGCAGTTCGGCCAGGAGCTATGGCTACACCTTC. Protein: CASSSARSYGYTF.

This sequence joins TRBV3-1 (or the pseudogene TRBV3-2) and TRBJ2-1, with D perhaps TRBD1 (5 bases). The CDR3 loop spans 15 amino acids. V was cut by 0 bases and J by 3 bases, with 9 bases left in between. CDR1 is LGHDT, CDR2 YNNKEL, per germline (reference sequence). CDR3 bases: TGTGCCAGCAGCCAAGATAGTACAGGCTACAATGAGCAGTTCTTC. Translation: CASSQDSTGYNEQFF.

The CDR3: CASSLSGGNEKLFF. CDR3 bases: TGTGCCAGCAGCTTATCAGGGGGGAATGAAAAACTGTTTTTT. The chain joins TRBV11-3 to TRBJ1-4, with 7 bases identical to TRBD1. CDR1 is SGHNT and CDR2 is YENEEA in the germline V gene. The V gene end was trimmed by 2 bases and the J gene end by 5 bases; junction bases not matched to a gene: 2. The CDR3 is 14 amino acids. Full variable domain (rest looked up from reference TRBV11-3 and TRBJ1-4): EAGVVQSPRYKIIEKKQPVAFWCNPISGHNTLYWYLQNLGQGPELLIRYENEEAVDDSQLPKDRFSAERLKGVDSTLKIQPAELGDSAVYLCASSLSGGNEKLFFGSGTQLSVL.

This clone was seen a handful of times. V is TRBV29-1 and J is TRBJ2-7, with TRBD2 as a possible D gene (5 bases). Germline CDR1 and CDR2: SQVTM and ANQGSEA. Trimming left V 6 bases short and J 6 bases short, with 12 bases between. The CDR3 extends over 11 amino acids. The CDR3 nucleotides read TGCAGCGTCGGCGGGTTTGGCGAGCAGTACTTC. The encoded protein is CSVGGFGEQYF.

The CDR3 is CSVVGNGELFF. The CDR3 DNA reads TGCAGTGTAGTCGGGAACGGGGAGCTGTTTTTT. The chain links TRBV20-1 to TRBJ2-2; TRBD2 might be the D (5 bases). Germline values: CDR1 DFQATT, CDR2 SNEGSKA (reference sequence). The CDR3 runs 11 residues. The V end lost 7 bases, the J end lost 7 bases, and 10 bases lay between the germline ends.

The chain is built from TRBV19 and TRBJ2-1, with TRBD2 as a possible D gene (6 bases). V shed 5 bases and J shed 8 bases, with 16 bases lying between them. CDR1 is LNHDA, CDR2 SQIVND, per germline (reference sequence). The CDR3 runs to 14 residues. The CDR3 protein is CASSPSTGEHEQFF. CDR3 coding DNA: TGTGCCAGTAGTCCCTCTACGGGAGAGCATGAGCAGTTCTTC.

The chain couples TRBV2 to TRBJ1-4; 7 bases align to TRBD1. CDR1 SNHLY and CDR2 FYNNEI come from the germline V gene. The CDR3 loop spans 11 amino acids. V gave up 8 bases and J gave up 8 bases; unmatched junction bases: 2. Here the CDR3 reads CASDRDEKLFF. In DNA, the CDR3 is TGTGCCAGCGACAGGGACGAAAAACTGTTTTTT.

With respect to this clone: Other nucleotide sequences from this sample produce the same CDR3. This chain links TRBV28 with TRBJ2-7; perhaps TRBD2 as D (5 bases). The CDR3 totals 13 residues. Germline CDR1 MDHEN, CDR2 SYDVKM. V lost 4 bases and J lost 1, with 8 bases in between. The CDR3 sequence is CASSSDSSYEQYF. The CDR3 DNA follows: TGTGCCAGCAGTTCGGACTCTTCCTACGAGCAGTACTTC.

V gene TRBV11-2 combines with J gene TRBJ2-1; 11 nucleotides line up with TRBD1. This CDR3 comprises 15 residues. Germline V gene lookup returns CDR1 SGHAT and CDR2 FQNNGV. Germline trimming cut 5 bases from V and 7 bases from J; bases unmatched to any gene: 7. For the CDR3, the DNA is TGTGCCAGCAGCCTCGGGACAGGGGGGACAAATGAGCAGTTCTTC. This encodes CASSLGTGGTNEQFF.

This chain links TRBV15 with TRBJ2-7, with 8 bases fitting TRBD1. V lost 5 bases and J lost 3; bases outside the gene matches: 9. This CDR3 is 15 amino acids long. Looked up from germline, CDR1 is LNHNV and CDR2 is YYDKDF (reference sequence). The CDR3 DNA is TGTGCCACCAGCGAAGGGACAGGTATTCGCTACGAGCAGTACTTC. Amino acid sequence: CATSEGTGIRYEQYF.

The genes are TRBV7-2 and TRBJ1-3; possibly TRBD1 for D (6 bases). The CDR3 extends over 15 amino acids. V was clipped by 5 bases and J by 1 base, with 12 bases between them. The V gene's germline CDR1 is SGHTA and CDR2 FQGNSA. CDR3 in DNA: TGTGCCAGCAGCCCAGGGGACGGATCTGGAAACACCATATATTTT. Protein sequence: CASSPGDGSGNTIYF.

This chain joins TRBV5-8 and TRBJ1-2; D perhaps matches TRBD1 (5 bases). The germline V and J ends were trimmed by 2 bases and 8 bases, with 10 bases remaining between them. The germline CDR1 and CDR2 sequences are SGHTS and YDEGEE. The CDR3 runs to 12 residues. In DNA form, the CDR3 reads TGTGCCAGCAGCTTATCGGGGCGGGGCTACACCTTC. This gives the protein CASSLSGRGYTF.

This chain links TRBV6-6 with TRBJ2-4; 9 bases align to TRBD2. This CDR3 comprises 16 residues. The V segment lost 7 bases and the J segment 0 bases; nucleotides outside the gene matches: 7. The germline V gene encodes CDR1 MNHNY and CDR2 SVGAGI (reference sequence). The CDR3 reads CASTQTSGSAKNIQYF. The CDR3 DNA reads as TGTGCCAGCACCCAGACTAGCGGTTCAGCCAAAAACATTCAGTACTTC.

A single count supports this clone. The V and J genes are TRBV10-2 and TRBJ1-2; possible D gene TRBD1, 6 bases. Germline CDR1 reads WSHSY; CDR2 reads SAAADI. This CDR3 region has 15 residues. V lost 3 bases, J lost 9 bases, and 20 bases lay in between. The chain's CDR3 is CASSEQGPGVGSYTF. For the CDR3, the DNA is TGCGCCAGCAGTGAACAGGGCCCAGGGGTTGGTAGCTACACCTTC.

The V call is TRBV9, the J call TRBJ1-6; D not resolved. The germline gives CDR1 SGDLS, CDR2 YYNGEE. The V end was cut by 5 bases, the J end by 0 bases, with 12 bases between. CDR3 size: 16 residues. In nucleotides, the CDR3 is TGTGCCAGCAGTTCTACCGGGGACTCCTATAATTCACCCCTCCACTTT. Protein product: CASSSTGDSYNSPLHF.

This chain connects TRBV28 to TRBJ1-5; D perhaps matches TRBD1 (5 bases). Germline CDR1 is MDHEN and CDR2 is SYDVKM. With 6 bases removed from V and 5 bases from J, the gap between germline ends came to 14 bases. The CDR3 spans 14 residues. CDR3 sequence: CASRLRGKDQPQHF. In DNA form, the CDR3 reads TGTGCCAGCAGACTCCGGGGGAAGGATCAGCCCCAGCATTTT.

This chain links TRBV7-2 with TRBJ2-1, with a weak D call TRBD2 (6 bases). This CDR3 is 16 amino acids long. In germline, CDR1 is SGHTA, CDR2 FQGNSA. Deletions cut 6 bases from V and 4 bases from J, with 19 bases between. CDR3 protein: CASRFGPSVMYNEQFF. The CDR3 bases are TGTGCCAGCAGATTTGGGCCTAGCGTAATGTACAATGAGCAGTTCTTC. Using reference TRBV7-2 and TRBJ2-1 for the parts outside the CDR3, the full variable domain is GAGVSQSPSNKVTEKGKDVELRCDPISGHTALYWYRQSLGQGLEFLIYFQGNSAPDKSGLPSDRFSAERTGGSVSTLTIQRTQQEDSAVYLCASRFGPSVMYNEQFFGPGTRLTVL.

The table lists this clone with a count of one. The chain employs TRBV7-9 and TRBJ2-7; possibly TRBD1 for D (6 bases). The CDR3 spans 13 residues. The V gene's germline CDR1 is SEHNR and CDR2 FQNEAQ (reference sequence). Trimming cost V 5 bases and J 6 bases, with 14 bases left between them. The CDR3 sequence is CASSPGQFFEQYF. The CDR3 nucleotides are TGTGCCAGCAGCCCTGGACAGTTCTTCGAGCAGTACTTC.